This TCR beta chain was found in a study of T cells after yellow fever vaccination. The V gene's germline CDR1 is SGHTA and CDR2 FQGNSA. The V gene lost 4 bases and the J gene lost 5 bases, with 15 bases spanning the gap. The length of the CDR3 is 15 residues. This clonotype was detected a few times. This may be a read error, as it is one base from a much larger clone. Each CDR3 protein is one row after TCRdb ran MiXCR on the 5' RACE reads. Of 230,000 or so distinct CDR3 sequences listed, more than 6.5% are singletons. The receptor was derived from a man aged 25 to 40 who received the YFV17D yellow fever vaccine. Here the sequenced sample was CD4+ T cells sorted from PBMCs, taken on the day of the yellow fever booster vaccination. The J gene is TRBJ2-1, the V gene TRBV7-2, with TRBD2 as a possible D gene (6 bases). The CDR3 DNA is TGTGCCAGCAGCTCGACAGCGGGCGGTAACAATGAGCAGTTCTTC. This encodes CASSSTAGGNNEQFF.